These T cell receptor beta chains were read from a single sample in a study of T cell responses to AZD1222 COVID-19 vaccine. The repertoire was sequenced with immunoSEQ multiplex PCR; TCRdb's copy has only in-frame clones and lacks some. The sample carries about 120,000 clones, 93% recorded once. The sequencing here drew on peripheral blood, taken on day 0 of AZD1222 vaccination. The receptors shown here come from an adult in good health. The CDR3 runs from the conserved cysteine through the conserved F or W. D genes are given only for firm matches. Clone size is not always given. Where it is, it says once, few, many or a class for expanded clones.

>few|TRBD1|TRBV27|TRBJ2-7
TGTGCCAGCAGTTTAGGGACAGGGGCCTACGAGCAGTACTTC
CASSLGTGAYEQYF
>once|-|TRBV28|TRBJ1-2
TGTGCCAGCAGTTTATCGGCCGTAACCCTCCTCTATGGCTACACCTTC
CASSLSAVTLLYGYTF
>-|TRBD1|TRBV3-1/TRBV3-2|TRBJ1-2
TGTGCCAGCAGCCTCCAGGGGGTCAGTGGCTACACCTTC
CASSLQGVSGYTF
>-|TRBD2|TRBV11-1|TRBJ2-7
TGTGCCAGCAGCTTAGTACGCGGGAGTGCCTTTTACGAGCAGTACTTC
CASSLVRGSAFYEQYF
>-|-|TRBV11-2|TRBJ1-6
TGTGCCAGCAGTCAATCGAGCTCCTATAATTCACCCCTCCACTTT
CASSQSSSYNSPLHF
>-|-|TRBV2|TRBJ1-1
TGTGCCAGCACCTCCAGGTGGGACACTGAAGCTTTCTTT
CASTSRWDTEAFF
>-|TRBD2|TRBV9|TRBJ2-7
TGTGCCAGCAGCGTAGGAGCTAGCGGGACGGAAGAGCAGTACTTC
CASSVGASGTEEQYF
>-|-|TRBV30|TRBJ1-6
TGTGCCTGGAGCGGGACAAGTTATAATTCACCCCTCCACTTT
CAWSGTSYNSPLHF
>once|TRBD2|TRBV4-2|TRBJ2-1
TGTGCCAGCAGCCGGGGACTAGCGGGAGGGTCCTACAATGAGCAGTTCTTC
CASSRGLAGGSYNEQFF
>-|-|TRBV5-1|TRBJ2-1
TGCGCCAGCAGCCTCGGGTCGAGCTCCTACAATGAGCAGTTCTTC
CASSLGSSSYNEQFF
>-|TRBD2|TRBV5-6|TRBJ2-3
TGTGCCAGCAGCCCCGATGGGGCGGGAGGGCAAGATACGCAGTATTTT
CASSPDGAGGQDTQYF
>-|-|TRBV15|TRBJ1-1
TGTGCCACAGGTACGTACATGAACACTGAAGCTTTCTTT
CATGTYMNTEAFF
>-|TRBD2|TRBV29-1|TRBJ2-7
TGCAGCGTTAACCTCGGGGGGGTTAACGAGCAGTACTTC
CSVNLGGVNEQYF
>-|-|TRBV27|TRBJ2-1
TGTGCCAGCAGTTTCGGGGCCAATGAGCAGTTCTTC
CASSFGANEQFF
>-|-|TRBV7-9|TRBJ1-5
TGTGCCAGCAGCTTAGCGGGAGGACGCTATAGCAATCAGCCCCAGCATTTT
CASSLAGGRYSNQPQHF
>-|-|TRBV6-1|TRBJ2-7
TGTGCCAGCAGTGAAGGGTACGAGCAGTACTTC
CASSEGYEQYF
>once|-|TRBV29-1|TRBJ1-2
TGCAGCGTTGCGGCAGGTAGCTATGGCTACACCTTC
CSVAAGSYGYTF
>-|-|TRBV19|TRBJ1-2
TGTGCCAGTAGTATAGGACAGAAAGCTAACTATGGCTACACCTTC
CASSIGQKANYGYTF
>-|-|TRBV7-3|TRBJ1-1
TGTGCCAGCAGCTTAACACGAACTAGCACTGAAGCTTTCTTT
CASSLTRTSTEAFF
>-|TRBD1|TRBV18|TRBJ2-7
TGTGCCAGCTCACGGGACAGGGGGGAATACGAGCAGTACTTC
CASSRDRGEYEQYF
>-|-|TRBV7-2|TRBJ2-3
TGTGCCAGCAGTCTCGTCGCCCCTTCCCTATACACAGATACGCAGTATTTT
CASSLVAPSLYTDTQYF
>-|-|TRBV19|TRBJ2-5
TGTGCCAGTAGGCCTACAGGGTCCAGAGAGACCCAGTACTTC
CASRPTGSRETQYF
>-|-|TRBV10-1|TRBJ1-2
TGCGCCAGCAGTGTGACAGCTAACTATGGCTACACCTTC
CASSVTANYGYTF
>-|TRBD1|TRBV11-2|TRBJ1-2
TGTGCCAGCAGCTCCGCCGGGACAGACTATGGCTACACCTTC
CASSSAGTDYGYTF
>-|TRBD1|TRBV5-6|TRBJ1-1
TGTGCCAGCAGCTTACGGGACAGGGGGCCTGCTTTCTTT
CASSLRDRGPAFF
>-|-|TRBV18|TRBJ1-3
TGTGCCAGCTCACCACTCCCTCTCGGCTCTGGAAACACCATATATTTT
CASSPLPLGSGNTIYF
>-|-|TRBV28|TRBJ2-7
TGTGCCAGCAATATTCTCCGGGACGAGCAGTACTTC
CASNILRDEQYF
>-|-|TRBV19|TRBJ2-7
TGTGCCAGTACCCCCGCCGGGAGCTCCTACGAGCAGTACTTC
CASTPAGSSYEQYF
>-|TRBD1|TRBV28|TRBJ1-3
TGTGCCAGCAGTTTGCTGGGACAGTGGGAAAGCTCTGGAAACACCATATATTTT
CASSLLGQWESSGNTIYF
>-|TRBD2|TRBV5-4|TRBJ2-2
TGTGCCAGCAGCTGGGCGGGGGCCGGGGAGCTGTTTTTT
CASSWAGAGELFF
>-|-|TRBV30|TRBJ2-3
TGTGCCTGGAACCACGGTTCCGGTGATACGCAGTATTTT
CAWNHGSGDTQYF
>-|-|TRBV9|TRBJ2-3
TGTGCCAGCAGCGATGGGGGTGGTTTTAATACGCAGTATTTT
CASSDGGGFNTQYF
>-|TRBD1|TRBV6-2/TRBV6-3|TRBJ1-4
TGTGCCAGCAGTACGCGACAGGGGCGAGAAAAACTGTTTTTT
CASSTRQGREKLFF
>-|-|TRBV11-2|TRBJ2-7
TGTGCCAGCAGCTTATTCCCCGCTAACGAGCAGTACTTC
CASSLFPANEQYF
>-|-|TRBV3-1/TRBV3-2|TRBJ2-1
TGTGCCAGCAGCAAGGGTGGGCCCCCGATAGATGAGCAGTTCTTC
CASSKGGPPIDEQFF
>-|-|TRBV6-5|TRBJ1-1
TGTGCCAGCGGAGGACGTCAGAACACTGAAGCTTTCTTT
CASGGRQNTEAFF
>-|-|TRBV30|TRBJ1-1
TGTGCCTGGAGTGGATCAGGGGCCACTGAAGCTTTCTTT
CAWSGSGATEAFF
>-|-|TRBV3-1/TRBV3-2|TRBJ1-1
TGTGCCAGCAGCCAATACACTGAAGCTTTCTTT
CASSQYTEAFF
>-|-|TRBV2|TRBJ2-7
TGTGCCAGCAGAAGGGGAGTTTCCTACGAGCAGTACTTC
CASRRGVSYEQYF
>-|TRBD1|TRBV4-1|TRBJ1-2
TGCGCCAGCAGCCCTGGACAGGGGGCTGGTGGCTACACCTTC
CASSPGQGAGGYTF
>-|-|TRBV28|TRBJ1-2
TGTGCCAGCAGTTTATCGGGGGGGCTGGACTATGGCTACACCTTC
CASSLSGGLDYGYTF
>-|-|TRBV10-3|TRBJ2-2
TGTGCCATGCGCAGGGGGGACGGAAACACCGGGGAGCTGTTTTTT
CAMRRGDGNTGELFF
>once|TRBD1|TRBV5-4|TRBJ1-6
TGTGCCAGCAGCCCGACAGGGGACAATTCACCCCTCCACTTT
CASSPTGDNSPLHF
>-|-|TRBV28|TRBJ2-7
TGTGCCAGCAGCCCGATTGACTACGAGCAGTACTTC
CASSPIDYEQYF